This T cell receptor (beta chain) was documented in a study of shared clonotypes between healthy human individuals. Measured with immunoSEQ multiplex PCR; TCRdb has only the in-frame clones, and not every one. The data contain approximately 2,000,000 clones, about 94% of them singletons. Trimming took 5 bases from V and 7 from J, leaving 10 bases between them. The CDR3 length is 12 residues. Germline V gives CDR1 SEHNR, CDR2 FQNEAQ (reference sequence). Naive CD8 isolation took CD45RO-negative cells positively selected for CCR7 and excluded terminally differentiated effector memory CD45RA+ cells. The table lists this clone with a count of one.

The sample comprised naive CD8+ T cells from PBMCs. The genes are TRBV7-9 and TRBJ2-3; D remains ambiguous. This TCR derives from a man between 18 and 29 years old in good health. Some clones in this sample may be carry-over from other donors' samples. The CDR3 DNA follows: TGTGCCAGCAGCCTGGACGGACATACGCAGTATTTT. Translating gives CASSLDGHTQYF.